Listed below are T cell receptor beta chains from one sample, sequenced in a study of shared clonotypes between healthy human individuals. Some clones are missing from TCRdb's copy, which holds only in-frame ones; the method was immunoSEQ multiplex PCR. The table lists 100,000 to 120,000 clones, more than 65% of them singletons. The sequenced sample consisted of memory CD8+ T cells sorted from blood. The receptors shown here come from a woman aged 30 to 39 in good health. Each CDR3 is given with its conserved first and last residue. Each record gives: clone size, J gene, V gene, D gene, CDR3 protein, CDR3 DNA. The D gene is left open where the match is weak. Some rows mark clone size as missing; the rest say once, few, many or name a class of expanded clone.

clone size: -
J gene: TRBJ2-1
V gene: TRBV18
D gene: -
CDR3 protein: CASSPGTSDNEQFF
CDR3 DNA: TGTGCCAGCTCACCCGGGACCAGCGACAATGAGCAGTTCTTC

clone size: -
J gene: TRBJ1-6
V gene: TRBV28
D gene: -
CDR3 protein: CASSFGYSEVSPLHF
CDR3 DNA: TGTGCCAGCAGTTTCGGGTACAGCGAAGTTTCACCCCTCCACTTT

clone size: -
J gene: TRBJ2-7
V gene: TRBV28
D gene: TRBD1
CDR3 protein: CASLGTERSYEQYF
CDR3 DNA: TGTGCCAGCCTCGGGACAGAAAGGTCCTACGAGCAGTACTTC

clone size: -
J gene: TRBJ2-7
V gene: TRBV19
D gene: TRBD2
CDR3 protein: CASSAGTGGYEQYF
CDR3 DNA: TGTGCCAGTAGTGCCGGGACGGGGGGCTACGAGCAGTACTTC

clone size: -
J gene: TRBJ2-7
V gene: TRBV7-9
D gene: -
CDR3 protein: CASSLAPGHEQYF
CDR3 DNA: TGTGCCAGCAGCTTAGCTCCCGGACACGAGCAGTACTTC

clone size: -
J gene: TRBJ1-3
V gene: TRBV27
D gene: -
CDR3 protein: CASSLSATGNTIYF
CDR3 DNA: TGTGCCAGCAGTTTATCCGCGACTGGAAACACCATATATTTT

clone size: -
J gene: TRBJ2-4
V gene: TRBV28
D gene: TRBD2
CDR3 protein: CASSFRGTREGPAKNIQYF
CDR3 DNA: TGTGCCAGCAGTTTCCGCGGGACGAGGGAGGGCCCCGCCAAAAACATTCAGTACTTC

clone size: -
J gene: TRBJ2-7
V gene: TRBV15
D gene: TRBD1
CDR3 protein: CATSRERGTGLVYEQYF
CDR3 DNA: TGTGCCACCAGCAGAGAGAGGGGGACAGGGCTTGTCTACGAGCAGTACTTC

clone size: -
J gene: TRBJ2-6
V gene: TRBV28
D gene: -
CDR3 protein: CASEGSGANVLTF
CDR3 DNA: TGTGCCAGCGAGGGATCTGGGGCCAACGTCCTGACTTTC

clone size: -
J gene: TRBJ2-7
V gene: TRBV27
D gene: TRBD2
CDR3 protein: CASSGGSYEQYF
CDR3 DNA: TGTGCCAGCTCGGGGGGGTCCTACGAGCAGTACTTC

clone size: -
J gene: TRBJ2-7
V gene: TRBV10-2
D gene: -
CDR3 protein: CASRVGLPYEQYF
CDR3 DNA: TGCGCCAGCAGAGTCGGTCTCCCCTACGAGCAGTACTTC

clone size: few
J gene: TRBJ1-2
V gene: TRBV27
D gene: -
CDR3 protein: CASSFGQTYGYTF
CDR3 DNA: TGTGCCAGCAGTTTCGGACAGACCTATGGCTACACCTTC

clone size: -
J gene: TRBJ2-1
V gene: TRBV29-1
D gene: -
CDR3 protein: CSVTHDVNYNEQFF
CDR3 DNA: TGCAGCGTTACACACGACGTTAATTACAATGAGCAGTTCTTC

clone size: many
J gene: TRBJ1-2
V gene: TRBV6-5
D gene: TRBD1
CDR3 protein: CASNGQGGGYGYTF
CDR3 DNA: TGTGCCAGCAACGGACAGGGAGGAGGCTATGGCTACACCTTC

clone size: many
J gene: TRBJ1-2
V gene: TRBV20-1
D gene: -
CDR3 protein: CSASNIGYTF
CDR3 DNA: TGCAGTGCTAGTAATATTGGCTACACCTTC

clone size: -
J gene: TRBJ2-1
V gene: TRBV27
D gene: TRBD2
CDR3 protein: CASSLLLAGANEQFF
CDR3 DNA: TGTGCCAGCAGTTTATTACTAGCGGGAGCCAATGAGCAGTTCTTC

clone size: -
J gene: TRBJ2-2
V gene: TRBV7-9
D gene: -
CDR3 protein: CASSSARTPVAGELFF
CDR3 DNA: TGTGCCAGCAGCTCGGCCCGGACTCCAGTGGCCGGGGAGCTGTTTTTT

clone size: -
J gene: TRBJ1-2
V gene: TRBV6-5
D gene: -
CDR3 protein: CARGRLYGYTF
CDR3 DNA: TGTGCCAGAGGACGGTTGTATGGCTACACCTTC

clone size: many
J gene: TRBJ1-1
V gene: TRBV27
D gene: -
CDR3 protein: CASQMGIVTEAFF
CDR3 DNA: TGTGCCAGCCAAATGGGGATTGTCACTGAAGCTTTCTTT

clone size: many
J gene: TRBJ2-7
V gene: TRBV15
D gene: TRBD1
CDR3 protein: CATSSTGTGSYEQYF
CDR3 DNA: TGTGCCACCAGCTCCACCGGGACAGGGTCCTACGAGCAGTACTTC

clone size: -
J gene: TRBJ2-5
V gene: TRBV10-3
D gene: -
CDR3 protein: CATKRTDASRETQYF
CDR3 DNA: TGTGCCACTAAACGCACAGACGCGTCGCGAGAGACCCAGTACTTC

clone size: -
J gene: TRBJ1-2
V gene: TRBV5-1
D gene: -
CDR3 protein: CASSCCGTNYGYTF
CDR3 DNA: TGCGCCAGCAGCTGCTGCGGGACTAACTATGGCTACACCTTC

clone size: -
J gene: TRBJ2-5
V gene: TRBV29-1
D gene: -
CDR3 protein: CSASPPGRSQETQYF
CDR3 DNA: TGCAGCGCAAGCCCTCCAGGGAGGTCCCAAGAGACCCAGTACTTC

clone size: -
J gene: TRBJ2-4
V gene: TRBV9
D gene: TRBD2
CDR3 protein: CASSERTSGRAGQNIQYF
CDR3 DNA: TGTGCCAGCAGCGAAAGGACTAGCGGGAGGGCCGGCCAAAACATTCAGTACTTC

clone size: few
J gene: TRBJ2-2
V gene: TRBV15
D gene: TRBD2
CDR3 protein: CATSDGRVETGELFF
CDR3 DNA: TGTGCCACCAGCGATGGGAGGGTTGAGACCGGGGAGCTGTTTTTT

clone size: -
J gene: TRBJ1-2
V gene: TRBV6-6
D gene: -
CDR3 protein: CASRPLGADGYTF
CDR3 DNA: TGTGCCAGCAGGCCCCTCGGGGCCGACGGCTACACCTTC

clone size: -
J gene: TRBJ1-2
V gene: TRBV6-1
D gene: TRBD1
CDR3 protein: CASSPRGQNYGYTF
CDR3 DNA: TGTGCCAGCAGTCCAAGGGGGCAGAACTATGGCTACACCTTC

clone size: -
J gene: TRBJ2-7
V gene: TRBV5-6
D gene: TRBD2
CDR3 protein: CASTGLADTYEQYF
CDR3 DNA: TGTGCCAGCACCGGACTAGCGGATACCTACGAGCAGTACTTC

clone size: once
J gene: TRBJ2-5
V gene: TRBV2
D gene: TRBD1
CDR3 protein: CASNKRTGREETQYF
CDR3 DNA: TGTGCCAGCAATAAAAGGACAGGACGAGAAGAGACCCAGTACTTC

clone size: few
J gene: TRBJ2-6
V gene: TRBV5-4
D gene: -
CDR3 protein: CASSYDSAGANVLTF
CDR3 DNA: TGTGCCAGCAGCTACGATTCCGCCGGGGCCAACGTCCTGACTTTC

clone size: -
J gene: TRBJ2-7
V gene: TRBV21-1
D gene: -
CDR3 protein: CASSRPDYEQYF
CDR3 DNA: TGTGCCAGCAGCAGACCCGATTACGAGCAGTACTTC

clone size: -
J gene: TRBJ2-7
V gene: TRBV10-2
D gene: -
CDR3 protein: CASSEWRHYEQYF
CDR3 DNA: TGCGCCAGCAGTGAGTGGAGACACTACGAGCAGTACTTC

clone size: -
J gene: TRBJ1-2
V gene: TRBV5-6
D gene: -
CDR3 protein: CASSIPGQRGYTF
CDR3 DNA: TGTGCCAGCAGCATCCCGGGACAAAGAGGCTACACCTTC

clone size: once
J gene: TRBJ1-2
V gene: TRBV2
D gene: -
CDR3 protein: CASRAPGTTYGYTF
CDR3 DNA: TGTGCCAGCAGGGCCCCCGGGACAACCTATGGCTACACCTTC

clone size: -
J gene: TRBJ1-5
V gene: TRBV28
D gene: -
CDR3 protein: CASEIGSRNQPQHF
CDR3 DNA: TGTGCCAGCGAAATTGGGTCGCGCAATCAGCCCCAGCATTTT

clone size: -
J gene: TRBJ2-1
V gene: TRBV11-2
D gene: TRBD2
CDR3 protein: CASSHGTSGMNEQFF
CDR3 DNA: TGTGCCAGCAGCCACGGGACTAGCGGGATGAATGAGCAGTTCTTC

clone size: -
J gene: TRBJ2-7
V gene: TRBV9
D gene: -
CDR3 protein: CASSLEGDTTYEQYF
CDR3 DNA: TGTGCCAGCAGCTTAGAGGGGGACACTACCTACGAGCAGTACTTC

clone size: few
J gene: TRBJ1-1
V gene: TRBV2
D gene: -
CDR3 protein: CASSVGGSTEAFF
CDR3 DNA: TGTGCCAGCAGTGTAGGGGGGAGCACTGAAGCTTTCTTT

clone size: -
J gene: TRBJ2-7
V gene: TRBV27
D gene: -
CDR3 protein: CASSLPARPIYEQYF
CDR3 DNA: TGTGCCAGCAGTTTACCAGCTAGACCCATCTACGAGCAGTACTTC

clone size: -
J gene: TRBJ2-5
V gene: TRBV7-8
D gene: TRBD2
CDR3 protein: CASSVWTSSEETQYF
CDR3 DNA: TGTGCCAGCAGCGTCTGGACTAGCTCGGAGGAGACCCAGTACTTC